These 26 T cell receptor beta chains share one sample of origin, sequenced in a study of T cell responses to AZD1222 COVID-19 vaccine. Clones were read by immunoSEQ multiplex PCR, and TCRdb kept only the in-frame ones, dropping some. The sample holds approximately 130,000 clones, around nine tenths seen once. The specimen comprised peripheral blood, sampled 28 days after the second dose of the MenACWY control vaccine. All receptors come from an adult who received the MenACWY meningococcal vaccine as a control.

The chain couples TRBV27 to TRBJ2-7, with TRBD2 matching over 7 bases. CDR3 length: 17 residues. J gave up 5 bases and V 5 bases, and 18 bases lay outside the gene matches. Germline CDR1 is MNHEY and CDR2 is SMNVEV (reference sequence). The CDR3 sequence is CASSRKGGGPGLDEQYF. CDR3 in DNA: TGTGCCAGCAGTAGAAAGGGCGGGGGACCCGGTCTCGACGAGCAGTACTTC.

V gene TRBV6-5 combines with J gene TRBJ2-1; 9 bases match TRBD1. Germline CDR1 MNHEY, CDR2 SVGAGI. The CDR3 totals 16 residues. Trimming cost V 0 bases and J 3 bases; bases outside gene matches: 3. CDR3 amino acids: CASSYSGTGNYNEQFF. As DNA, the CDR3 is TGTGCCAGCAGTTACTCAGGGACAGGGAACTACAATGAGCAGTTCTTC.

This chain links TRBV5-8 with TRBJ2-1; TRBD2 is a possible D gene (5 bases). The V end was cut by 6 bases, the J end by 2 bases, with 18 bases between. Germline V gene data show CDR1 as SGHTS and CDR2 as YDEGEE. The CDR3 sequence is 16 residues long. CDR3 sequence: CASTYLNGVPYNEQFF. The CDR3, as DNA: TGTGCCAGCACCTACCTTAACGGGGTCCCCTACAATGAGCAGTTCTTC.

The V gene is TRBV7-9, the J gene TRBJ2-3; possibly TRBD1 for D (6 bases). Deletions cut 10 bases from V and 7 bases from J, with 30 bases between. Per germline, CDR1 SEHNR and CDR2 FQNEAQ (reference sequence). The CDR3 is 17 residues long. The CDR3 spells CATQPIQGQPLIYTQYF. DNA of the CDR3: TGTGCCACCCAGCCTATACAAGGACAGCCTCTAATTTATACGCAGTATTTT. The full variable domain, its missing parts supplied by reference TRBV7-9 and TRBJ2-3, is DTGVSQNPRHKITKRGQNVTFRCDPISEHNRLYWYRQTLGQGPEFLTYFQNEAQLEKSRLLSDRFSAERPKGSFSTLEIQRTEQGDSAMYLCATQPIQGQPLIYTQYFGPGTRLTVL.

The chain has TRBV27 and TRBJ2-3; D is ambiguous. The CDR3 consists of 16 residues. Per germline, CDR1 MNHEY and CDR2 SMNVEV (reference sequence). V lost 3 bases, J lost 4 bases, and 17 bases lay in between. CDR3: CASSFFFGGLPDTQYF. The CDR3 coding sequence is TGTGCCAGCAGTTTTTTCTTCGGTGGCCTGCCAGATACGCAGTATTTT.

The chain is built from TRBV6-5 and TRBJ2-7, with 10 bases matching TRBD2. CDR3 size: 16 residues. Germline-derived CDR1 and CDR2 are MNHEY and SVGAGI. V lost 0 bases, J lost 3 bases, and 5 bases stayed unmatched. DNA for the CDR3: TGTGCCAGCAGTTACTCTAGCGGGGGGACACGCTACGAGCAGTACGTC. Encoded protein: CASSYSSGGTRYEQYV.

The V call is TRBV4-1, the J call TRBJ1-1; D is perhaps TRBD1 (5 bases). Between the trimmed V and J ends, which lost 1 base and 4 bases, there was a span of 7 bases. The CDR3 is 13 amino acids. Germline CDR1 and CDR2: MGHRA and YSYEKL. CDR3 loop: CASSQVGTTEAFF. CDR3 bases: TGCGCCAGCAGCCAAGTAGGGACCACTGAAGCTTTCTTT.

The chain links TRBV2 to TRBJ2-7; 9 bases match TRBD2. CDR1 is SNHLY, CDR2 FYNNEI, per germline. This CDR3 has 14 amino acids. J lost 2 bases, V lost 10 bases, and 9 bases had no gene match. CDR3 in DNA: TGTGCCACCAGCCAGAGCGGGGGGCCCTACGAGCAGTACGTC. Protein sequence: CATSQSGGPYEQYV.

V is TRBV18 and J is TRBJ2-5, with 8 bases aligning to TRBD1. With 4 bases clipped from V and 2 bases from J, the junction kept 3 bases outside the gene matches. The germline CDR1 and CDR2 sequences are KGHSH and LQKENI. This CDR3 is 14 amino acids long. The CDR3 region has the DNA TGTGCCAGCTCACAACAGGGGGATCAAGAGACCCAGTACTTC. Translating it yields CASSQQGDQETQYF.

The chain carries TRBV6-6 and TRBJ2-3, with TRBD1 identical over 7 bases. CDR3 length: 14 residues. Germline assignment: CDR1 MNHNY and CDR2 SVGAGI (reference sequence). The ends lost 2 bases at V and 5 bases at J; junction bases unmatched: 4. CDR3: CASSYLTGEDTQYF. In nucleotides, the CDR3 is TGTGCCAGCAGTTACCTCACAGGGGAAGATACGCAGTATTTT.

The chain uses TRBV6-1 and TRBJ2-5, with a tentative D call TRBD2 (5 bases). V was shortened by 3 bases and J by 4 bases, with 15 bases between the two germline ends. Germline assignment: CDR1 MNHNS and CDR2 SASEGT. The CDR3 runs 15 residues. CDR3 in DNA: TGTGCCAGCAGTGAGGTTTTACCAGAGGGAGAGACCCAGTACTTC. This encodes CASSEVLPEGETQYF.

CDR3 in amino acids: CASSRTGSYEQYF. CDR3 DNA sequence: TGTGCCAGCTCACGGACAGGAAGCTACGAGCAGTACTTC. The chain combines TRBV18 with TRBJ2-7; TRBD1 matches 7 bases. J lost 3 bases, V lost 4 bases, and 3 bases had no gene match. CDR3 length: 13 amino acids. CDR1 and CDR2 (germline): KGHSH, LQKENI.

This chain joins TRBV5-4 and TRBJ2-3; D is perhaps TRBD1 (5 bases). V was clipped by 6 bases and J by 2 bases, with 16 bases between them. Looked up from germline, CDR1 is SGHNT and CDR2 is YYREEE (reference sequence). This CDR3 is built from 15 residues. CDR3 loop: CASTHQGSLTDTQYF. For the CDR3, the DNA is TGTGCCAGCACCCACCAGGGCTCCCTCACAGATACGCAGTATTTT.

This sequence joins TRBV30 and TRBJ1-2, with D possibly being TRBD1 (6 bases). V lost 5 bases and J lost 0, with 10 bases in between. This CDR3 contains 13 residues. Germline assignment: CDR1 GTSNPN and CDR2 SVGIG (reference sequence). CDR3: CAWRQEANYGYTF. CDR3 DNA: TGTGCCTGGCGACAGGAAGCTAACTATGGCTACACCTTC.

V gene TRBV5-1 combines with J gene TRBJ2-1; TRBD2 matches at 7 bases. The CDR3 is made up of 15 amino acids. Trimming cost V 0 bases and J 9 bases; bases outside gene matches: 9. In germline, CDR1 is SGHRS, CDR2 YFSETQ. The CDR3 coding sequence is TGCGCCAGCAGCTTGGTGGCGGGAGTAATGAGTGAGCAGTTCTTC. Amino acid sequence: CASSLVAGVMSEQFF.

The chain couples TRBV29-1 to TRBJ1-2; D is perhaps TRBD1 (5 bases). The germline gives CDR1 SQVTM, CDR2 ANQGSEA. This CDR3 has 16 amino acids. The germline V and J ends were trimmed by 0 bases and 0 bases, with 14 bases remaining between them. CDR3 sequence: CSVEDGDRRTNYGYTF. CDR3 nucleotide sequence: TGCAGCGTTGAAGATGGGGACCGCCGAACTAACTATGGCTACACCTTC.

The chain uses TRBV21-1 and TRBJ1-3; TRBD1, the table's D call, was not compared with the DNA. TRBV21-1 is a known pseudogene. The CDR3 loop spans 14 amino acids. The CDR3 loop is CASSKDNSGNTIYF. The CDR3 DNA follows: TGTGCCAGCAGCAAGGACAACTCTGGAAACACCATATATTTT.

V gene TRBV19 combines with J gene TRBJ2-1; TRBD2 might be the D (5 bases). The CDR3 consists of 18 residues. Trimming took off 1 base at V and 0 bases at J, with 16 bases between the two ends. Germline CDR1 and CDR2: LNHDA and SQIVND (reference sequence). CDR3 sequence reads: CASSIVLGGPDSYNEQFF. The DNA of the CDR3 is TGTGCCAGTAGTATAGTTTTGGGCGGGCCAGACTCCTACAATGAGCAGTTCTTC.

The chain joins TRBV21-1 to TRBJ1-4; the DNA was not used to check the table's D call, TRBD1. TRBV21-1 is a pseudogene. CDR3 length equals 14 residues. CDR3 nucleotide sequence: TGTGCCAGCAGGGGCAGGGACAAAAATGAAAAACTGTTTTTT. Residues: CASRGRDKNEKLFF.

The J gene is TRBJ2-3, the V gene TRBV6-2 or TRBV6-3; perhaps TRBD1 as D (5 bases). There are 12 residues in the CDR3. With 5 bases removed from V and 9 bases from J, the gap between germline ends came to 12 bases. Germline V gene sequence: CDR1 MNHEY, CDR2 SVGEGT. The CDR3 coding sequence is TGTGCCAGCAGTACAGGCTTAGGAACGCAGTATTTT. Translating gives CASSTGLGTQYF.

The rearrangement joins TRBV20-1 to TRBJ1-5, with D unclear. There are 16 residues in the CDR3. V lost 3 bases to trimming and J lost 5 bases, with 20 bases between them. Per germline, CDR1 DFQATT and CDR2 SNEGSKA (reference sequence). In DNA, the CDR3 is TGCAGTGCTAGTGAAAGAGGAAGAGGGAGTGATCAGCCCCAGCATTTT. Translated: CSASERGRGSDQPQHF.

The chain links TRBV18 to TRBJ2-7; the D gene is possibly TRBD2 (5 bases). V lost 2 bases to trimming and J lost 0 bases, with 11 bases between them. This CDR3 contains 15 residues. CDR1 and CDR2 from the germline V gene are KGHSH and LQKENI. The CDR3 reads CASSPEAGSSYEQYF. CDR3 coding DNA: TGTGCCAGCTCACCAGAGGCGGGTAGCTCCTACGAGCAGTACTTC.

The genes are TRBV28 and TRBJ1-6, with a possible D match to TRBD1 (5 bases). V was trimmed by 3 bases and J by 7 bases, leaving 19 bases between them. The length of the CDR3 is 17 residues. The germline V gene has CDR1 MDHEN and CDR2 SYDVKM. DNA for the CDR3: TGTGCCAGCAGTTTGTTTTTATTGGTGCAGGGCAATTCACCCCTCCACTTT. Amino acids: CASSLFLLVQGNSPLHF.

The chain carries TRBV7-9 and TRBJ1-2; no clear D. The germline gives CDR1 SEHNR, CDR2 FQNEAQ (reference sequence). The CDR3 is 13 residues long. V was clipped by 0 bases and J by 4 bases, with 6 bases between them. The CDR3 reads CASSLAQPYGYTF. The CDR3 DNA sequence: TGTGCCAGCAGCTTAGCACAACCCTATGGCTACACCTTC.

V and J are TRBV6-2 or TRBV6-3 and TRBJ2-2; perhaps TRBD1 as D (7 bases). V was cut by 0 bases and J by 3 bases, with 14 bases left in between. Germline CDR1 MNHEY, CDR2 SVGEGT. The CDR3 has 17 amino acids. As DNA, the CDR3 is TGTGCCAGCAGTTACTCGAGGGGCAGGGGGGACACCGGGGAGCTGTTTTTT. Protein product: CASSYSRGRGDTGELFF.

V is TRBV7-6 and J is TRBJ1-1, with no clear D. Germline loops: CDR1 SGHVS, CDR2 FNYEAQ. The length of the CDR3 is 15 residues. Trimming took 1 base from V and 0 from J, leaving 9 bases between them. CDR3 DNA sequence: TGTGCCAGCAGCTTAGAAACAGATATGAACACTGAAGCTTTCTTT. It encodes CASSLETDMNTEAFF.